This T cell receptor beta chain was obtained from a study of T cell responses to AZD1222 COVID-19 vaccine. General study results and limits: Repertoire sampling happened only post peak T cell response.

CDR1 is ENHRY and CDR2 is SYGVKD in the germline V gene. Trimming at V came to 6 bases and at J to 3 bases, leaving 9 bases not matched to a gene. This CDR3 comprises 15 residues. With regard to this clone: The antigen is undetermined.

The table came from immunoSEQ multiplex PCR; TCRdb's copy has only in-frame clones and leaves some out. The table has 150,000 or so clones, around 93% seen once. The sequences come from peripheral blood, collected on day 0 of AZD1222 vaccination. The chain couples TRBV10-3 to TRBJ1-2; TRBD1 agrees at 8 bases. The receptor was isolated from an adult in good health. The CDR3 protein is CAISVQTGADYGYTF. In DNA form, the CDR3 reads TGTGCCATCAGCGTACAGACAGGGGCTGACTATGGCTACACCTTC.